These 20 T cell receptor beta chains were sequenced from one sample in a study of blood T cell repertoires in COVID-19 (dated by TCRdb to 2020 to 2022). The library was made by the immunoSEQ multiplex PCR assay. Here the immuneACCESS table is served through TCRdb, limited to in-frame sequences with V and J called. Missing clones are a known gap in these copies; in checked studies unresolved V genes cover under half, and the rest lacks a known reason. The sample data list about 99,000 clones, and around 88% of these were observed just once. The top ten clonotypes cover approximately 2% of the sample. The sequencing sample was made of peripheral blood. Receptors originate from a middle-aged man with COVID-19, enrolled during active disease.

This clone was picked up a small number of times. The V gene is TRBV6-6, the J gene TRBJ1-4; TRBD1 matches 7 bases. V trimming: 2 bases; J trimming: 10 bases; junction bases outside the gene matches: 4. The CDR3 consists of 13 residues. The V gene's germline CDR1 is MNHNY and CDR2 SVGAGI (reference sequence). The CDR3: CASSYERQGKLFF. CDR3 DNA: TGTGCCAGCAGTTACGAGAGACAGGGAAAACTGTTTTTT.

This rearrangement joins TRBV6-5 to TRBJ1-1; 8 bases are shared with TRBD1. Germline CDR1 reads MNHEY; CDR2 reads SVGAGI. The CDR3 contains 16 residues. V was clipped by 2 bases and J by 2 bases; unmatched bases: 7. CDR3 amino acids: CASSYVGQATNTEAFF. CDR3 coding DNA: TGTGCCAGCAGTTACGTGGGACAGGCGACTAACACTGAAGCTTTCTTT.

The CDR3 region is CASSPGQGEGELFF. The DNA of the CDR3 is TGTGCCAGCAGCCCCGGACAGGGCGAAGGGGAGCTGTTTTTT. This chain connects TRBV7-6 to TRBJ2-2; TRBD1 agrees at 8 bases. The germline gives CDR1 SGHVS, CDR2 FNYEAQ. CDR3 length: 14 residues. V dropped 5 bases and J dropped 8; count of bases not matched to a gene: 7.

V is TRBV6-4 and J is TRBJ2-2; a possible D gene is TRBD2 (5 bases). V was clipped by 3 bases and J by 1 base, with 12 bases between them. Germline V CDR1 and CDR2: MRHNA, SNTAGT. CDR3 length: 16 amino acids. DNA for the CDR3: TGTGCCAGCAGTGAATACGGACTTTTGAACACCGGGGAGCTGTTTTTT. Protein: CASSEYGLLNTGELFF.

J is TRBJ1-2 and V is TRBV5-1, with a tentative D call TRBD1 (6 bases). Trimming removed 3 bases from V and 1 base from J, with 19 bases in between. CDR1 and CDR2 (germline): SGHRS, YFSETQ. This CDR3 is 17 amino acids long. DNA for the CDR3: TGCGCCAGCAGCTCGGACAGACCCGATACTATTAACTATGGCTACACCTTC. Translating it yields CASSSDRPDTINYGYTF.

This clone showed up just a few times. CDR3 loop: CASSLTGQNTIYF. The CDR3 nucleotides are TGTGCCAGCAGTCTGACAGGGCAAAACACCATATATTTT. The chain links TRBV27 to TRBJ1-3, with 7 bases matching TRBD1. This CDR3 is 13 amino acids long. V gave up 5 bases and J gave up 6 bases; unmatched junction bases: 4. Germline V gene lookup returns CDR1 MNHEY and CDR2 SMNVEV (reference sequence).

This clone appeared a few times. The chain combines TRBV10-3 with TRBJ1-2, with 9 nucleotides matching TRBD1. V trimming: 6 bases; J trimming: 8 bases; junction bases outside the gene matches: 4. Germline V CDR1 and CDR2: ENHRY, SYGVKD. This CDR3 spans 12 amino acids. Here the CDR3 reads CAIRPDRGGYTF. The CDR3 nucleotides are TGTGCCATCAGGCCGGACAGGGGAGGCTACACCTTC.

The rearrangement uses TRBV30 and TRBJ1-5, with TRBD1 matching 9 bases. V was clipped by 1 base and J by 7 bases; unmatched bases: 2. Looked up from germline, CDR1 is GTSNPN and CDR2 is SVGIG (reference sequence). This CDR3 contains 13 residues. Here the CDR3 DNA reads TGTGCCTGGAGTGGGACAGGGGAACAGCCCCAGCATTTT. Its protein is CAWSGTGEQPQHF.

This chain joins TRBV30 and TRBJ1-3; D is ambiguous. V lost 2 bases to trimming and J lost 0 bases, with 11 bases between them. CDR1 and CDR2 from the germline V gene are GTSNPN and SVGIG (reference sequence). The CDR3 loop spans 15 amino acids. CDR3 in amino acids: CAWSPVPTSGNTIYF. The CDR3 DNA sequence: TGTGCCTGGAGTCCGGTTCCTACCTCTGGAAACACCATATATTTT.

The V and J genes are TRBV4-1 and TRBJ2-2, with 7 bases fitting TRBD2. This CDR3 spans 14 amino acids. J gave up 0 bases and V 7 bases, and 2 bases lay outside the gene matches. The germline V gene encodes CDR1 MGHRA and CDR2 YSYEKL. The CDR3 nucleotides are TGCGCCAGCACTCGGGGGGCGAACACCGGGGAGCTGTTTTTT. Its protein product is CASTRGANTGELFF.

CDR3 residues: CASSATGSSYEQYF. CDR3 DNA sequence: TGTGCCAGCAGTGCGACGGGGTCCTCCTACGAGCAGTACTTC. The gene calls are TRBV2 and TRBJ2-7; a possible D gene is TRBD2 (5 bases). The CDR3 runs to 14 residues. The V end lost 4 bases, the J end lost 0 bases, and 10 bases lay between the germline ends. Germline CDR1 is SNHLY and CDR2 is FYNNEI.

V usage is TRBV11-2 and J usage is TRBJ2-3, with TRBD1 identical over 10 bases. The CDR3 is 19 residues long. V was pared by 3 bases and J by 0 bases, with 12 bases of the junction left unmatched. In germline, CDR1 is SGHAT, CDR2 FQNNGV. CDR3 sequence (DNA): TGTGCCAGCAGCTTGTACCGACAGGGGGCCCAATCTAGCACAGATACGCAGTATTTT. It translates to CASSLYRQGAQSSTDTQYF. The complete variable domain, with remaining parts taken from reference TRBV11-2 and TRBJ2-3, reads EAGVAQSPRYKIIEKRQSVAFWCNPISGHATLYWYQQILGQGPKLLIQFQNNGVVDDSQLPKDRFSAERLKGVDSTLKIQPAKLEDSAVYLCASSLYRQGAQSSTDTQYFGPGTRLTVL.

V and J are TRBV5-1 and TRBJ1-3; D is possibly TRBD1 (5 bases). This CDR3 spans 15 amino acids. CDR1 and CDR2 (germline): SGHRS, YFSETQ. V was cut by 4 bases and J by 2 bases, with 13 bases left in between. The CDR3 nucleotides read TGCGCCAGCAGCCTGGACGCGGACACTGGAAACACCATATATTTT. This encodes CASSLDADTGNTIYF. Variable domain in full (rest from reference TRBV5-1 and TRBJ1-3): KAGVTQTPRYLIKTRGQQVTLSCSPISGHRSVSWYQQTPGQGLQFLFEYFSETQRNKGNFPGRFSGRQFSNSRSEMNVSTLELGDSALYLCASSLDADTGNTIYFGEGSWLTVV.

To note about this clone: Other nucleotide sequences from this sample produce the same CDR3. CDR3 sequence: CASSPGQGAYGYTF. The CDR3 nucleotides are TGTGCCAGTAGTCCCGGACAGGGGGCTTATGGCTACACCTTC. V gene TRBV19 combines with J gene TRBJ1-2; 11 bases map to TRBD1. CDR3 length: 14 residues. V gave up 5 bases and J gave up 5 bases; unmatched junction bases: 4. Germline V gives CDR1 LNHDA, CDR2 SQIVND (reference sequence).

The chain joins TRBV19 to TRBJ2-5; D possibly corresponds to TRBD1 (6 bases). This CDR3 is built from 13 residues. V lost 5 bases and J lost 4, with 11 bases in between. Germline CDR1 is LNHDA and CDR2 is SQIVND (reference sequence). The CDR3 DNA is TGTGCCAGTAGTCGACAGGTGGTAGAGACCCAGTACTTC. Translating it yields CASSRQVVETQYF.

This chain joins TRBV5-1 and TRBJ1-1, with D tentatively TRBD1 (5 bases). Germline V gene lookup returns CDR1 SGHRS and CDR2 YFSETQ. CDR3 size: 15 residues. V gave up 4 bases and J gave up 5 bases, with 18 bases separating them. The CDR3: CASSPTSGVGTEAFF. The CDR3 DNA follows: TGCGCCAGCAGCCCGACTTCGGGGGTTGGAACTGAAGCTTTCTTT.

This chain connects TRBV25-1 to TRBJ2-1; TRBD1 is a possible D gene (5 bases). The CDR3 consists of 16 residues. The germline CDR1 and CDR2 sequences are MGHDK and SYGVNS. The V end was cut by 3 bases, the J end by 7 bases, with 19 bases between. The CDR3, as DNA: TGTGCCAGCAGTGAGTCAGGACATAGGGCGTTGAATGAGCAGTTCTTC. Protein product: CASSESGHRALNEQFF. Filled out from reference TRBV25-1 and TRBJ2-1, the complete variable domain reads EADIYQTPRYLVIGTGKKITLECSQTMGHDKMYWYQQDPGMELHLIHYSYGVNSTEKGDLSSESTVSRIRTEHFPLTLESARPSHTSQYLCASSESGHRALNEQFFGPGTRLTVL.

The chain joins TRBV10-1 to TRBJ1-3, with D uncertain. Germline V gene data show CDR1 as WNHNN and CDR2 as SYGVQD (reference sequence). V was shortened by 6 bases and J by 2 bases, with 14 bases between the two germline ends. This CDR3 comprises 15 residues. The CDR3 reads CASRANRGAGNTIYF. The CDR3 DNA reads TGCGCCAGCAGAGCCAACCGGGGAGCTGGAAACACCATATATTTT.

The CDR3 loop reads CASSQAGVGSYEQYF. The CDR3 nucleotides are TGTGCCAGCAGCCAAGCGGGGGTGGGGTCCTACGAGCAGTACTTC. The genes are TRBV14 and TRBJ2-7, with a tentative D call TRBD2 (6 bases). Deletions cut 1 base from V and 1 base from J, with 11 bases between. CDR1 SGHDN and CDR2 FVKESK come from the germline V gene. This CDR3 contains 15 residues.

The rearrangement uses TRBV20-1 and TRBJ1-3; D call uncertain. This CDR3 has 15 amino acids. CDR1 and CDR2 (germline): DFQATT, SNEGSKA (reference sequence). V dropped 3 bases and J dropped 0 bases, with 12 bases sitting between them. The CDR3: CSASRGTISGNTIYF. Written as DNA, the CDR3 is TGCAGTGCTAGTCGGGGAACGATCTCTGGAAACACCATATATTTT.